Below, 17 T cell receptor beta chains from the same sample are listed, as sequenced in a study of T-cell memory formation after mild COVID-19. Via MiXCR, TCRdb re-called the 5' RACE reads, giving one row per CDR3 protein. The top ten hold around 20% of the sample, which has over 300,000 distinct CDR3 sequences, around a fifth seen once. The sample consisted of PBMCs or a T cell subset sorted from them (not recorded which). Receptors originate from a man younger than 35 who had mild COVID-19 (a few samples of this study predate the infection). Cell type and time point are not known.

The rearrangement links TRBV12-3 or TRBV12-4 to TRBJ1-5; a possible D gene is TRBD1 (5 bases). V lost 6 bases and J lost 5, with 11 bases in between. The CDR3 is made up of 13 amino acids. This CDR3 reads CASSWTSDQPQHF. The CDR3 DNA reads as TGTGCCAGCAGCTGGACATCCGATCAGCCCCAGCATTTT.

This clonotype appeared many times. The chain combines TRBV5-6 with TRBJ2-1; 9 positions match TRBD2. The trim removed 3 bases at V and 5 bases at J, leaving 12 bases unmatched. CDR3 length: 17 amino acids. The germline V gene encodes CDR1 SGHDT and CDR2 YYEEEE. DNA for the CDR3: TGTGCCAGCAGCTCTAACTTAGCGGGGGACCTCCACAATGAGCAGTTCTTC. This codes for CASSSNLAGDLHNEQFF.

This clonotype has just a few counts. The chain is built from TRBV20-1 and TRBJ2-3, with 14 nucleotides matching TRBD2. The junction had 6 bases not matched to a gene; V was cut back by 1 base and J by 0 bases. Per germline, CDR1 DFQATT and CDR2 SNEGSKA (reference sequence). The CDR3 spans 18 residues. CDR3 in DNA: TGCAGTGCTAGAGTGACTAGCGGGGGGGGACCTAGCACAGATACGCAGTATTTT. Its protein product is CSARVTSGGGPSTDTQYF.

This clonotype appeared a few times. V usage is TRBV4-3 and J usage is TRBJ1-2; no definite D call. Per germline, CDR1 LGHNA and CDR2 YSLEER. This CDR3 comprises 14 residues. Trimming pared 4 bases from V and 4 bases from J, leaving 13 bases between. For the CDR3, the DNA is TGCGCCAGCAGCCCATCTCCGTACGGCTATGGCTACACCTTC. As protein: CASSPSPYGYGYTF.

The rearrangement joins TRBV7-2 to TRBJ2-2; tentative D call: TRBD2 (6 bases). V shed 3 bases and J shed 3 bases, with 11 bases lying between them. CDR3 length equals 15 residues. Per germline, CDR1 SGHTA and CDR2 FQGNSA. The CDR3 is CASSLSGVDTGELFF. CDR3 in DNA: TGTGCCAGCAGCTTGTCGGGGGTAGACACCGGGGAGCTGTTTTTT. The complete variable domain, with remaining parts taken from reference TRBV7-2 and TRBJ2-2, reads GAGVSQSPSNKVTEKGKDVELRCDPISGHTALYWYRQSLGQGLEFLIYFQGNSAPDKSGLPSDRFSAERTGGSVSTLTIQRTQQEDSAVYLCASSLSGVDTGELFFGEGSRLTVL.

Points on this clonotype: Germline is not matched at one junction end, which may reflect a read error. The CDR3 loop is CASSQLRGETEALF. DNA of the CDR3: TGCGCCAGCAGCCAACTCAGGGGAGAGACTGAAGCTTTATTT. V and J are TRBV4-1 and TRBJ1-1; tentatively, D is TRBD1 (6 bases). This CDR3 has 14 residues. Germline lookup yields CDR1 MGHRA and CDR2 YSYEKL.

This clonotype was observed a handful of times. J is TRBJ1-2 and V is TRBV28, with no clear D. This CDR3 comprises 13 residues. Germline-derived CDR1 and CDR2 are MDHEN and SYDVKM. Trimming cost V 8 bases and J 2 bases, with 12 bases left between them. The CDR3 here is CASGSPGNYGYTF. The CDR3 DNA follows: TGTGCCAGCGGGTCCCCGGGGAACTATGGCTACACCTTC.

The V and J genes are TRBV10-1 and TRBJ2-3; 8 bases match TRBD1. The germline V gene has CDR1 WNHNN and CDR2 SYGVQD (reference sequence). V was pared by 6 bases and J by 3 bases, with 5 bases of the junction left unmatched. There are 14 residues in the CDR3. The CDR3 DNA reads as TGCGCCAGCAGCGATGGACAGGGAACAGATACGCAGTATTTT. This sequence encodes CASSDGQGTDTQYF.

In this sample, this clonotype turned up a few times. J is TRBJ1-2 and V is TRBV28; D gene unclear. Per germline, CDR1 MDHEN and CDR2 SYDVKM. The CDR3 loop spans 16 amino acids. Trimming took 2 bases from V and 7 from J, leaving 20 bases between them. The CDR3 is CASSLPASGFSSGYTF. The CDR3 coding sequence is TGTGCCAGCAGTTTACCGGCCTCTGGGTTTTCGTCTGGCTACACCTTC.

This clonotype has just a few counts. V usage is TRBV7-9 and J usage is TRBJ2-2, with D possibly matching TRBD2 (6 bases). V was pared by 4 bases and J by 4 bases, with 7 bases between. This CDR3 region has 13 residues. Per the germline V gene, CDR1 is SEHNR and CDR2 is FQNEAQ (reference sequence). In DNA form, the CDR3 reads TGTGCCAGCAGCTACGGGAGCACCGGGGAGCTGTTTTTT. Its translation: CASSYGSTGELFF.

This clonotype was seen more than once but under ten times. This CDR3 is CASSRNWGYQETQYF. CDR3 nucleotide sequence: TGCGCCAGCAGTAGGAACTGGGGGTACCAAGAGACCCAGTACTTC. The chain carries TRBV5-1 and TRBJ2-5; D may be TRBD1 or TRBD2 (5 bases each). The CDR3 consists of 15 residues. Germline V gives CDR1 SGHRS, CDR2 YFSETQ. V lost 5 bases and J 0 bases, leaving 14 bases between the germline ends.

This clonotype was counted only a few times. V and J are TRBV5-5 and TRBJ2-7, with no clear D. The CDR3 sequence is 12 residues long. The germline CDR1 and CDR2 sequences are SGHKS and YYEKEE (reference sequence). The V end lost 0 bases, the J end lost 6 bases, and 7 bases lay between the germline ends. The CDR3 is CASSLGGREQYF. DNA for the CDR3: TGTGCCAGCAGCTTGGGTGGGCGCGAGCAGTACTTC.

The genes are TRBV5-1 and TRBJ2-5; D uncertain. The CDR3 extends over 13 amino acids. The V end lost 0 bases, the J end lost 5 bases, and 8 bases lay between the germline ends. Germline V lookup: CDR1 SGHRS, CDR2 YFSETQ. The CDR3: CASSLDNGETQYF. The CDR3 DNA sequence: TGCGCCAGCAGCTTGGACAATGGGGAGACCCAGTACTTC.

The table lists this clonotype with a few counts. This chain links TRBV6-5 with TRBJ2-7; TRBD1 is a possible D gene (6 bases). The CDR3 has 17 amino acids. Germline loops: CDR1 MNHEY, CDR2 SVGAGI. Trimming cost V 0 bases and J 2 bases, with 17 bases left between them. CDR3 amino acids: CASSYSIDAGAPYEQYF. The CDR3 DNA reads TGTGCCAGCAGTTACTCGATAGACGCAGGGGCCCCCTACGAGCAGTACTTC.

This clonotype was observed a handful of times. Mismatch with germline at one junction end may stem from a read error. This chain links TRBV7-2 with TRBJ2-7; D is undetermined. Per germline, CDR1 SGHTA and CDR2 FQGNSA. This CDR3 is 13 amino acids long. The chain's CDR3 is CASSLVSSYEQYF. Here the CDR3 DNA reads TGTGCCAGCAGTTTAGTATCGTCCTACGAGCAGTACTTC.

The sample holds a few counts of this clonotype. V and J are TRBV20-1 and TRBJ2-6; D is unresolved. This CDR3 comprises 15 residues. Deletions cut 0 bases from V and 2 bases from J, with 8 bases between. Per germline, CDR1 DFQATT and CDR2 SNEGSKA (reference sequence). CDR3 in amino acids: CSARDEAAGANVLTF. The CDR3 coding sequence is TGCAGTGCTAGAGATGAGGCAGCTGGGGCCAACGTCCTGACTTTC.

This clonotype was observed a few times. The chain combines TRBV6-6 with TRBJ1-2; 9 nucleotides match TRBD1. V trimming: 8 bases; J trimming: 2 bases; junction bases outside the gene matches: 6. The CDR3 has 14 residues. The germline CDR1 and CDR2 sequences are MNHNY and SVGAGI (reference sequence). The CDR3 region has the DNA TGTGCCAGCGGGGGGGACAGGGAAAACTATGGCTACACCTTC. Protein product: CASGGDRENYGYTF.